The rows below give T cell receptor beta chains drawn from one sample of a study of T cell repertoires in cytomegalovirus infection. MiXCR, run by TCRdb on the reads, gives a single entry per CDR3 protein. Of 290,000 or so distinct CDR3 sequences listed, 25% are singletons. The sequencing sample was made of PBMCs. The receptors were sampled from a human donor in good health (CMV status not recorded). Some clones in this sample may be carry-over from other donors' samples. Both conserved end residues are part of each CDR3. Fields, in order: CDR3 protein, CDR3 DNA, J gene, D gene, clone size, V gene. The D gene is left open where the match is weak. Expanded clones are given a class, and other clones once, few, many or no size at all.

CASSFHQSQETQYF	TGTGCCAGCAGTTTTCACCAGAGCCAAGAGACCCAGTACTTC	TRBJ2-5	.	many	TRBV28
CASSLISGARTDTQYF	TGTGCCAGCAGCTTAATTAGCGGGGCCCGCACAGATACGCAGTATTTT	TRBJ2-3	TRBD2	.	TRBV7-2
CAWSGVRERGYTYNEQFF	TGTGCCTGGAGTGGAGTCCGAGAGCGGGGTTACACCTACAATGAGCAGTTCTTC	TRBJ2-1	TRBD2	.	TRBV30
CASSGTFVTFSSYNEQFF	TGTGCCAGCAGCGGGACTTTCGTTACCTTCAGCTCCTACAATGAGCAGTTCTTC	TRBJ2-1	.	few	TRBV7-8
CASSFLGVEQYF	TGTGCCAGCAGTTTTTTGGGGGTCGAGCAGTACTTC	TRBJ2-7	.	.	TRBV28
CASSQSSYNEQFF	TGTGCCAGCAGTCAGAGCTCCTACAATGAGCAGTTCTTC	TRBJ2-1	.	many	TRBV12-3/TRBV12-4
CASSLVGKITDTQYF	TGTGCCAGCAGCTTGGTTGGAAAAATCACAGATACGCAGTATTTT	TRBJ2-3	.	.	TRBV5-6
CASTTWGANEKLFF	TGTGCCAGCACCACTTGGGGAGCTAATGAAAAACTGTTTTTT	TRBJ1-4	.	few	TRBV7-9
CASWTGLYGYTF	TGTGCCAGCTGGACAGGTCTCTATGGCTACACCTTC	TRBJ1-2	TRBD1	many	TRBV11-2
CASSSGLFGANVLTF	TGTGCCAGCAGCTCTGGTTTATTTGGGGCCAACGTCCTGACTTTC	TRBJ2-6	.	few	TRBV7-9
CAWTSGGPGSYNEQFF	TGTGCCTGGACTAGCGGGGGGCCCGGCTCCTACAATGAGCAGTTCTTC	TRBJ2-1	TRBD2	few	TRBV30
CASSSPAGGNIQYF	TGTGCCAGCAGCTCTCCAGCGGGGGGGAACATTCAGTACTTC	TRBJ2-4	TRBD2	many	TRBV7-8
CASSRSLAMTSTDTQYF	TGTGCCAGCAGCCGATCCCTAGCGATGACTAGCACAGATACGCAGTATTTT	TRBJ2-3	.	.	TRBV3-1
CATQRTGNDYGYTF	TGTGCCACCCAACGGACAGGGAATGACTATGGCTACACCTTC	TRBJ1-2	TRBD1	few	TRBV19
CASLRRGPDGETQYF	TGTGCCAGCCTACGTCGGGGCCCCGATGGGGAGACCCAGTACTTC	TRBJ2-5	.	many	TRBV7-2
CSVEGGAAGRSPDTQYF	TGCAGCGTTGAAGGCGGTGCGGCAGGACGAAGCCCAGATACGCAGTATTTT	TRBJ2-3	.	.	TRBV29-1
CASSLDQGGEAFF	TGTGCCAGCAGCTTAGATCAGGGCGGTGAAGCTTTCTTT	TRBJ1-1	.	few	TRBV11-3
CASSFAQAYEQYF	TGTGCCAGCAGCTTTGCGCAGGCCTACGAGCAGTACTTC	TRBJ2-7	.	many	TRBV7-2
CASRPGTGELFF	TGTGCCAGCAGGCCCGGGACCGGGGAGCTGTTTTTT	TRBJ2-2	.	few	TRBV12-3/TRBV12-4
CASREIAGIDYNEQFF	TGCGCCAGCAGGGAGATAGCGGGGATAGATTACAATGAGCAGTTCTTC	TRBJ2-1	TRBD2	.	TRBV5-1
CASGKGLAVTDTQYF	TGTGCCAGCGGAAAGGGACTAGCGGTCACAGATACGCAGTATTTT	TRBJ2-3	TRBD2	many	TRBV7-6
CSAGGGTTYEQYF	TGCAGTGCTGGGGGAGGTACGACCTACGAGCAGTACTTC	TRBJ2-7	.	few	TRBV20-1
CASSAAHLNTEAFF	TGTGCCAGCAGTGCGGCACACCTGAACACTGAAGCTTTCTTT	TRBJ1-1	.	few	TRBV12-3/TRBV12-4
CASSLVEGAGYEQYF	TGTGCCAGCAGCTTAGTGGAGGGGGCTGGCTACGAGCAGTACTTC	TRBJ2-7	.	few	TRBV7-2
CASSVLPEQYF	TGTGCCAGCAGTGTTCTCCCCGAGCAGTACTTC	TRBJ2-7	.	.	TRBV2
CASSSGVRGKTQYF	TGTGCCAGCAGTTCAGGGGTGCGGGGGAAGACCCAGTACTTC	TRBJ2-5	.	many	TRBV7-2
CASSLELGPSGRALWYF	TGTGCCAGCAGCTTAGAATTAGGGCCTAGCGGGAGGGCCTTGTGGTACTTC	TRBJ2-7	TRBD2	few	TRBV7-2
CASSLSRGAGEQYF	TGTGCCAGCAGTTTATCGCGGGGAGCGGGCGAGCAGTACTTC	TRBJ2-7	.	few	TRBV28
CSASKTGTGEQYF	TGCAGTGCTAGCAAGACAGGGACTGGCGAGCAGTACTTC	TRBJ2-7	.	.	TRBV20-1
CASSAQVQGLQGYTF	TGTGCCAGCAGCGCCCAGGTCCAGGGGCTTCAGGGCTACACCTTC	TRBJ1-2	.	.	TRBV9
CASSVSAREAFF	TGTGCCAGCAGCGTGTCCGCTCGTGAAGCTTTCTTT	TRBJ1-1	.	few	TRBV28